One and the same sample provided the 25 T cell receptor beta chains below, sequenced in a study of CD8 T cells in Susac syndrome. Random hexamers were used to reverse transcribe an amount of roughly 0.45 to 1 ug RNA. One entry per CDR3 protein, called by TCRdb with MiXCR from the immunoSEQ multiplex PCR reads. Of a few hundred thousand distinct CDR3 sequences listed, 95% are singletons. The sample taken for sequencing was CD4+ T cells from PBMCs. These receptors all come from a human donor with multiple sclerosis.

The rearrangement links TRBV24-1 to TRBJ2-1; weak D call: TRBD2 (5 bases). CDR1 and CDR2 (germline): KGHDR, SFDVKD. Trimming cost V 1 base and J 6 bases, with 18 bases left between them. The CDR3 loop spans 17 amino acids. The CDR3 reads CATSDFFRASRSNEQFF. In DNA, the CDR3 is TGTGCCACCAGTGATTTTTTTCGGGCTAGCCGATCCAATGAGCAGTTCTTC.

This sequence joins TRBV12-3 or TRBV12-4 and TRBJ2-1, with D perhaps TRBD2 (6 bases). The CDR3 sequence is 17 residues long. The V end was cut by 1 base, the J end by 3 bases, with 16 bases between. The CDR3 nucleotides read TGTGCCAGCAGTTTAGGGGGGGTGCGACTATTCTACAATGAGCAGTTCTTC. Its translation is CASSLGGVRLFYNEQFF.

This CDR3 reads CSVKDRAGGYTF. The DNA of the CDR3 is TGCAGCGTCAAAGACAGGGCGGGAGGCTACACCTTC. The gene calls are TRBV29-1 and TRBJ1-2, with 7 positions matching TRBD1. Looked up from germline, CDR1 is SQVTM and CDR2 is ANQGSEA. The CDR3 is 12 residues long. Losses at the gene ends were 6 bases for V and 8 bases for J; bases not matched to a gene: 9.

A single count supports this clonotype. J is TRBJ1-3 and V is TRBV29-1; D not resolved. CDR1 and CDR2 from the germline V gene are SQVTM and ANQGSEA. V lost 4 bases, J lost 8 bases, and 15 bases lay in between. The CDR3 runs to 13 residues. DNA for the CDR3: TGCAGCGTTGTAGGCACTCCTGCGGACACCATATATTTT. Its translation is CSVVGTPADTIYF. Full variable domain (remainder filled in from reference TRBV29-1 and TRBJ1-3): SAVISQKPSRDICQRGTSLTIQCQVDSQVTMMFWYRQQPGQSLTLIATANQGSEATYESGFVIDKFPISRPNLTFSTLTVSNMSPEDSSIYLCSVVGTPADTIYFGEGSWLTVV.

The rearrangement uses TRBV7-2 and TRBJ2-3; D remains ambiguous. This CDR3 has 14 residues. Deletions cut 1 base from V and 4 bases from J, with 9 bases between. Germline lookup yields CDR1 SGHTA and CDR2 FQGNSA. In DNA, the CDR3 is TGTGCCAGCAGCTTAGGAGGCCTAGCAGATACGCAGTATTTT. Its translation: CASSLGGLADTQYF.

The V call is TRBV7-9, the J call TRBJ2-1; 9 bases line up with TRBD2. V was clipped by 8 bases and J by 11 bases; unmatched bases: 22. CDR3 length equals 17 residues. In germline, CDR1 is SEHNR, CDR2 FQNEAQ (reference sequence). The CDR3 DNA reads as TGTGCCAGCCTAACTATATACGAGCGGGAGGAGGTCAGGAAGCAGTTCTTC. Its protein product is CASLTIYEREEVRKQFF.

This sequence joins TRBV6-6 and TRBJ1-1; perhaps TRBD1 as D (6 bases). Deletions cut 5 bases from V and 0 bases from J, with 13 bases between. Germline V gene data show CDR1 as MNHNY and CDR2 as SVGAGI (reference sequence). The length of the CDR3 is 15 residues. This CDR3 is CASSTSTGMNTEAFF. In DNA, the CDR3 is TGTGCCAGCAGTACCTCGACAGGCATGAACACTGAAGCTTTCTTT.

This chain links TRBV9 with TRBJ2-5; possible D gene TRBD2, 5 bases. Between the trimmed V and J ends, which lost 2 bases and 5 bases, there was a span of 16 bases. The germline V gene encodes CDR1 SGDLS and CDR2 YYNGEE. The CDR3 loop spans 15 amino acids. CDR3 amino acids: CASSVLSDYAETQYF. The CDR3 nucleotides are TGTGCCAGCAGCGTTCTATCAGACTACGCCGAGACCCAGTACTTC.

The rearrangement links TRBV28 to TRBJ2-1; 8 bases are a match to TRBD2. Losses at the gene ends were 5 bases for V and 6 bases for J; bases not matched to a gene: 9. This CDR3 has 15 amino acids. Germline CDR1 reads MDHEN; CDR2 reads SYDVKM. This CDR3 is CASSRSGSSVNEQFF. The DNA for the CDR3 is TGTGCCAGCAGTCGCAGCGGGAGTTCGGTCAATGAGCAGTTCTTC.

CDR3 residues: CASSLFGRLTDTQYF. CDR3 coding DNA: TGTGCCAGCAGTTTATTTGGACGGTTGACAGATACGCAGTATTTT. The V call is TRBV27, the J call TRBJ2-3; D is undetermined. The CDR3 spans 15 residues. Germline-derived CDR1 and CDR2 are MNHEY and SMNVEV (reference sequence). Deletions cut 1 base from V and 3 bases from J, with 11 bases between.

The rearrangement joins TRBV13 to TRBJ1-2; 8 bases align to TRBD1. The CDR3 has 14 amino acids. Germline CDR1 is PRHDT and CDR2 is FYEKMQ (reference sequence). The V and J ends lost 6 bases and 6 bases, in that order; junction bases with no gene match: 9. CDR3 DNA: TGTGCCAGCAGTTCAAAGACAGGGGTAGATGGCTACACCTTC. Residues: CASSSKTGVDGYTF.

The chain has TRBV3-1 and TRBJ2-7; maybe TRBD2 (5 bases). The V end lost 1 base, the J end lost 3 bases, and 7 bases lay between the germline ends. The CDR3 covers 13 residues. Germline lookup yields CDR1 LGHDT and CDR2 YNNKEL (reference sequence). Written as DNA, the CDR3 is TGTGCCAGCAGCCAAGCGGGAATCTACGAGCAGTACTTC. This encodes CASSQAGIYEQYF.

This sequence joins TRBV7-2 and TRBJ2-7; 12 bases agree with TRBD2. V shed 1 base and J 7 bases; nucleotides not matched to a gene: 5. This CDR3 contains 15 residues. CDR1 is SGHTA, CDR2 FQGNSA, per germline. In nucleotides, the CDR3 is TGTGCCAGCAGCTTAGGTGGGACTAGCGGGCGGGAGCAGTACTTC. Its translation is CASSLGGTSGREQYF.

The chain links TRBV5-4 to TRBJ2-3; D is undetermined. Germline CDR1 SGHNT, CDR2 YYREEE (reference sequence). V lost 0 bases and J 4 bases, leaving 3 bases between the germline ends. CDR3 size: 12 residues. The CDR3 region is CASSLEADTQYF. CDR3 coding DNA: TGTGCCAGCAGCTTGGAGGCAGATACGCAGTATTTT.

CDR3 bases: TGTGCCAGCGCTTCGGTTGGCGGTTCACCCCTCCACTTT. Protein: CASASVGGSPLHF. The J gene is TRBJ1-6, the V gene TRBV14; D gene uncertain. Trimming stripped 8 bases from V and 9 bases from J, with 14 bases between. The CDR3 totals 13 residues. Germline V lookup: CDR1 SGHDN, CDR2 FVKESK. Filled out from reference TRBV14 and TRBJ1-6, the complete variable domain reads EAGVTQFPSHSVIEKGQTVTLRCDPISGHDNLYWYRRVMGKEIKFLLHFVKESKQDESGMPNNRFLAERTGGTYSTLKVQPAELEDSGVYFCASASVGGSPLHFGNGTRLTVT.

V gene TRBV5-1 combines with J gene TRBJ1-2; 9 bases fit TRBD1. Germline values: CDR1 SGHRS, CDR2 YFSETQ. The CDR3 spans 15 residues. V was clipped by 4 bases and J by 6 bases; unmatched bases: 10. CDR3 nucleotide sequence: TGCGCCAGCAGCCCACCGGGACAGGGCGGGAATGGCTACACCTTC. This gives the protein CASSPPGQGGNGYTF.

CDR3 nucleotides: TGTGCCACCAGCACTCCTCCACCGGGGACCTACGAGCAGTACTTC. It yields the protein CATSTPPPGTYEQYF. The chain is built from TRBV15 and TRBJ2-7, with D perhaps matching TRBD2 (5 bases). The CDR3 is made up of 15 amino acids. Germline CDR1 LNHNV, CDR2 YYDKDF (reference sequence). V lost 4 bases, J lost 2 bases, and 15 bases lay in between.

The chain links TRBV5-4 to TRBJ2-7, with unresolved D. Germline CDR1 is SGHNT and CDR2 is YYREEE (reference sequence). V lost 1 base to trimming and J lost 0 bases, with 8 bases between them. The CDR3 has 14 amino acids. The CDR3 sequence is CASSLSRNSYEQYF. The CDR3 DNA is TGTGCCAGCAGCTTGTCCAGGAACTCCTACGAGCAGTACTTC.

The genes are TRBV5-4 and TRBJ2-3; 10 nucleotides match TRBD2. Germline CDR1 and CDR2: SGHNT and YYREEE (reference sequence). CDR3 length: 17 amino acids. V was pared by 6 bases and J by 0 bases, with 10 bases of the junction left unmatched. The CDR3 is CASTTSGALSSTDTQYF. For the CDR3, the DNA is TGTGCCAGCACCACTAGCGGGGCCTTGTCAAGCACAGATACGCAGTATTTT.

This clonotype was seen only once. This chain joins TRBV3-1 and TRBJ1-2; D gene unclear. The CDR3 sequence is 11 residues long. Germline CDR1 reads LGHDT; CDR2 reads YNNKEL (reference sequence). Trimming removed 1 base at V and 14 bases at J, with 11 bases between. The CDR3 coding sequence is TGTGCCAGCAGCCAAGCAGGAAACCTTACCTTC. Translated, it gives CASSQAGNLTF.

The chain recombines TRBV19 with TRBJ2-7, with 7 bases lining up with TRBD2. This CDR3 is built from 15 residues. V lost 3 bases and J lost 3; bases outside the gene matches: 8. Germline values: CDR1 LNHDA, CDR2 SQIVND (reference sequence). CDR3 DNA sequence: TGTGCCAGTAGTATCGAACCAGCGGGATTCTACGAGCAGTACTTC. Translation: CASSIEPAGFYEQYF.

The chain joins TRBV2 to TRBJ2-3, with D perhaps matching TRBD1 or TRBD2 (6 bases each). Looked up from germline, CDR1 is SNHLY and CDR2 is FYNNEI. V lost 6 bases and J 6 bases, leaving 22 bases between the germline ends. The CDR3 spans 16 residues. The CDR3 DNA reads as TGTGCCAGCAGCCTGAGGACAGTCCCCGCGGGGGATACGCAGTATTTT. Its translation: CASSLRTVPAGDTQYF.

The chain couples TRBV3-1 to TRBJ2-4; D remains unclear. Germline CDR1 reads LGHDT; CDR2 reads YNNKEL (reference sequence). There are 13 residues in the CDR3. V lost 1 base and J 7 bases, leaving 8 bases between the germline ends. DNA for the CDR3: TGTGCCAGCAGCCAAGGGGCAAGGAACATTCAGTACTTC. It codes for CASSQGARNIQYF.

This clonotype was found once. This sequence joins TRBV30 and TRBJ1-1; D is possibly TRBD1 (6 bases). Germline values: CDR1 GTSNPN, CDR2 SVGIG (reference sequence). This CDR3 has 14 amino acids. Trimming cost V 4 bases and J 1 base, with 13 bases left between them. The CDR3 protein is CAWKGGSWNTEAFF. As DNA, the CDR3 is TGTGCCTGGAAGGGGGGCAGCTGGAACACTGAAGCTTTCTTT.

V gene TRBV20-1 combines with J gene TRBJ2-7; 8 nucleotides align to TRBD1. Germline loops: CDR1 DFQATT, CDR2 SNEGSKA (reference sequence). Losses at the gene ends were 5 bases for V and 5 bases for J; bases not matched to a gene: 11. CDR3 size: 14 residues. Here the CDR3 reads CSARRTGTVNEQYF. DNA of the CDR3: TGCAGTGCTCGTAGGACAGGGACCGTCAACGAGCAGTACTTC.